These 5 T cell receptor beta chains were all obtained from the same sample, sequenced in a study of cytomegalovirus exposure and HLA in healthy donors. Primers for the PCR totalled 60 Vbeta and 13 Jbeta. Sequenced by immunoSEQ multiplex PCR; TCRdb stores in-frame clones only, minus some. The sample carries some 120,000 clones, around 75% recorded once. The sequencing sample was made of PBMCs. These receptors originate from a woman in her 50s in good health and CMV-seropositive.

The V call is TRBV2, the J call TRBJ2-3, with 8 bases matching TRBD2. J lost 4 bases, V lost 7 bases, and 7 bases had no gene match. This CDR3 has 14 amino acids. Looked up from germline, CDR1 is SNHLY and CDR2 is FYNNEI. The DNA for the CDR3 is TGTGCCAGCACGGGGGGGGCCAGCCCAGATACGCAGTATTTT. Amino acids: CASTGGASPDTQYF.

This clone was recorded a few times. The genes are TRBV6-5 and TRBJ2-7; D is perhaps TRBD1 (6 bases). The germline V gene encodes CDR1 MNHEY and CDR2 SVGAGI. The V gene lost 0 bases and the J gene lost 1 base, with 10 bases spanning the gap. The CDR3 has 15 residues. In DNA, the CDR3 is TGTGCCAGCAGTTACTCCAGGGGATTGTCCTACGAGCAGTACTTC. Protein product: CASSYSRGLSYEQYF.

V usage is TRBV7-8 and J usage is TRBJ2-1; 8 positions match TRBD2. The CDR3 totals 15 residues. Germline trimming cut 0 bases from V and 9 bases from J; bases unmatched to any gene: 7. Germline values: CDR1 SGHVS, CDR2 FQNEAQ. The CDR3 loop reads CASSLALSGGVEQFF. CDR3 bases: TGTGCCAGCAGCTTAGCCCTCTCGGGGGGGGTTGAGCAGTTCTTC.

This chain uses TRBV5-1 with TRBJ2-1; 8 nucleotides align to TRBD1. With 7 bases clipped from V and 6 bases from J, the junction kept 9 bases outside the gene matches. CDR1 and CDR2 from the germline V gene are SGHRS and YFSETQ. The CDR3 loop spans 14 amino acids. CDR3 sequence (DNA): TGCGCCAGCCACGACAGGGGTCTTGTCAATGAGCAGTTCTTC. Translation gives CASHDRGLVNEQFF.

The chain links TRBV5-1 to TRBJ2-3, with 14 nucleotides matching TRBD2. This CDR3 has 20 amino acids. Germline CDR1 and CDR2: SGHRS and YFSETQ. V dropped 2 bases and J dropped 2; count of bases not matched to a gene: 13. The CDR3 sequence is CASSLQTSGGALTLTDTQYF. The CDR3 bases are TGCGCCAGCAGCTTACAGACTAGCGGGGGGGCCTTAACTCTCACAGATACGCAGTATTTT.